This passage covers 22 T cell receptor beta chains from one sample sequenced in a study of cytomegalovirus exposure and HLA in healthy donors. Vbeta (60) and Jbeta (13) primers were used in the PCR. TCRdb's copy holds only in-frame clones and misses some; the assay was immunoSEQ multiplex PCR. Its table records over 40,000 clones. Sequenced material: PBMCs. The receptors were gathered from a man aged 25-45 years in good health and CMV-seronegative.

The J gene is TRBJ2-7, the V gene TRBV2; 7 bases are a match to TRBD1. This CDR3 region has 13 residues. The J segment lost 3 bases and the V segment lost 8 bases, leaving 7 bases of the junction unmatched. The V gene's germline CDR1 is SNHLY and CDR2 FYNNEI. This chain's CDR3 is CASGSGTDYEQYF. The CDR3 nucleotides read TGTGCCAGCGGATCCGGGACAGACTACGAGCAGTACTTC.

The chain combines TRBV7-2 with TRBJ2-3; possible D gene TRBD2, 5 bases. The length of the CDR3 is 14 residues. Trimming removed 1 base from V and 2 bases from J, with 7 bases in between. The germline V gene has CDR1 SGHTA and CDR2 FQGNSA. The DNA of the CDR3 is TGTGCCAGCAGCTTAGGAGGGTACACAGATACGCAGTATTTT. Translation gives CASSLGGYTDTQYF.

The chain combines TRBV11-2 with TRBJ2-5; 7 nucleotides line up with TRBD2. Germline CDR1 is SGHAT and CDR2 is FQNNGV. The CDR3 length is 18 residues. V dropped 1 base and J dropped 0; count of bases not matched to a gene: 11. DNA of the CDR3: TGTGCCAGCAGCTTAGCGGGAGGCCTGGCCCGTTACCAAGAGACCCAGTACTTC. Amino acids: CASSLAGGLARYQETQYF. Full variable domain (rest looked up from reference TRBV11-2 and TRBJ2-5): EAGVAQSPRYKIIEKRQSVAFWCNPISGHATLYWYQQILGQGPKLLIQFQNNGVVDDSQLPKDRFSAERLKGVDSTLKIQPAKLEDSAVYLCASSLAGGLARYQETQYFGPGTRLLVL.

CDR3 DNA sequence: TGTGCTAGTGGTTTGGGGCAGGGAGGGTACGAGCAGTACTTC. Amino acid sequence: CASGLGQGGYEQYF. The chain recombines TRBV12-5 with TRBJ2-7; 7 nucleotides agree with TRBD2. J was trimmed by 4 bases and V by 1 base; bases with no gene match: 4. The CDR3 has 14 residues. Germline V CDR1 and CDR2: LGHNT, FRNRAP.

The chain joins TRBV7-9 to TRBJ1-2, with D possibly matching TRBD1 (5 bases). The germline gives CDR1 SEHNR, CDR2 FQNEAQ (reference sequence). The CDR3 is 14 amino acids. V was trimmed by 1 base and J by 5 bases, leaving 11 bases between them. The CDR3 sequence is CASSLGRGPYGYTF. CDR3 bases: TGTGCCAGCAGCTTAGGAAGGGGCCCATATGGCTACACCTTC.

The chain combines TRBV6-1 with TRBJ2-1; 12 bases fit TRBD2. The CDR3 sequence is 15 residues long. CDR1 and CDR2 from the germline V gene are MNHNS and SASEGT. The V segment lost 3 bases and the J segment 9 bases; nucleotides outside the gene matches: 6. As DNA, the CDR3 is TGTGCCAGCAGTGACCGGACTAGCGGGACCGCTGAGCAGTTCTTC. The encoded protein is CASSDRTSGTAEQFF.

The V gene is TRBV27, the J gene TRBJ2-7; TRBD1 matches 7 bases. CDR1 is MNHEY and CDR2 is SMNVEV in the germline V gene (reference sequence). The CDR3 is made up of 14 amino acids. Trimming cost V 5 bases and J 4 bases; bases outside gene matches: 8. CDR3 protein: CASSPLDRNYEQYF. The CDR3 coding sequence is TGTGCCAGCAGTCCCTTGGACAGGAATTACGAGCAGTACTTC.

This chain joins TRBV4-1 and TRBJ2-5; D not resolved. V was pared by 0 bases and J by 5 bases, with 4 bases between. Germline CDR1 MGHRA, CDR2 YSYEKL. This CDR3 region has 12 residues. CDR3 nucleotides: TGCGCCAGCAGCCAAGACTTCGAGACCCAGTACTTC. Residues: CASSQDFETQYF.

V gene TRBV7-2 combines with J gene TRBJ1-1; the D is unclear. The germline V gene encodes CDR1 SGHTA and CDR2 FQGNSA. The CDR3 totals 13 residues. With 5 bases removed from V and 2 bases from J, the gap between germline ends came to 9 bases. The CDR3 loop is CASSPLFNTEAFF. The CDR3 region has the DNA TGTGCCAGCAGCCCCCTGTTTAACACTGAAGCTTTCTTT.

CDR3 sequence reads: CASSPGGQSYEQYF. The CDR3 DNA reads TGTGCCAGCAGTCCCGGGGGACAGTCCTACGAGCAGTACTTC. J is TRBJ2-7 and V is TRBV28; weak D call: TRBD1 (7 bases). Germline CDR1 is MDHEN and CDR2 is SYDVKM. CDR3 length: 14 amino acids. The V and J ends lost 5 bases and 1 base respectively, with 12 bases between them. The full variable domain, completed using reference TRBV28 and TRBJ2-7, is DVKVTQSSRYLVKRTGEKVFLECVQDMDHENMFWYRQDPGLGLRLIYFSYDVKMKEKGDIPEGYSVSREKKERFSLILESASTNQTSMYLCASSPGGQSYEQYFGPGTRLTVT.

The rearrangement uses TRBV6-1 and TRBJ1-2; the D is unclear. Germline lookup yields CDR1 MNHNS and CDR2 SASEGT. Trimming pared 10 bases from V and 5 bases from J, leaving 11 bases between. This CDR3 comprises 11 residues. The CDR3 here is CATEYQYGYTF. CDR3 nucleotide sequence: TGTGCCACCGAGTATCAATATGGCTACACCTTC.

On this clone itself: Germline and junction disagree at one end, which may indicate a read error. The V gene is TRBV30, the J gene TRBJ2-5; TRBD2 aligns across 7 bases. CDR3 length: 12 residues. Germline V gene data show CDR1 as GTSNPN and CDR2 as SVGIG (reference sequence). CDR3: CAWMVAGRGKHF. CDR3 in DNA: TGTGCCTGGATGGTAGCGGGCCGGGGCAAACACTTC.

This chain joins TRBV19 and TRBJ2-2; 9 bases fit TRBD1. With 1 base clipped from V and 4 bases from J, the junction kept 4 bases outside the gene matches. The germline gives CDR1 LNHDA, CDR2 SQIVND (reference sequence). The CDR3 spans 16 residues. The CDR3 sequence is CASSIGDRASTGELFF. The CDR3 DNA follows: TGTGCCAGTAGTATAGGGGACAGGGCGAGCACCGGGGAGCTGTTTTTT. The entire variable domain, with the rest obtained from reference TRBV19 and TRBJ2-2, is as follows: DGGITQSPKYLFRKEGQNVTLSCEQNLNHDAMYWYRQDPGQGLRLIYYSQIVNDFQKGDIAEGYSVSREKKESFPLTVTSAQKNPTAFYLCASSIGDRASTGELFFGEGSRLTVL.

The chain uses TRBV19 and TRBJ2-7; 9 bases fit TRBD1. The germline gives CDR1 LNHDA, CDR2 SQIVND (reference sequence). This CDR3 comprises 15 residues. The trim removed 5 bases at V and 0 bases at J, leaving 5 bases unmatched. The CDR3, as DNA: TGTGCCAGTAGTGACAGGGGGGAACGCTCCTACGAGCAGTACTTC. Its protein product is CASSDRGERSYEQYF.

The chain has TRBV10-3 and TRBJ2-5, with 7 bases aligning to TRBD1. The DNA matches TRBJ2-7 better at its end, which makes the J call doubtful. The CDR3 extends over 12 amino acids. Germline V gives CDR1 ENHRY, CDR2 SYGVKD. The CDR3 protein is CAISEGQFEQYF. CDR3 in DNA: TGTGCCATCAGCGAGGGACAGTTCGAGCAGTACTTC.

V is TRBV6-5 and J is TRBJ2-1, with 7 nucleotides matching TRBD1. Trimming at V came to 2 bases and at J to 2 bases, leaving 3 bases not matched to a gene. The CDR3 runs to 15 residues. Germline loops: CDR1 MNHEY, CDR2 SVGAGI. This CDR3 is CASSYAGGPYNEQFF. The CDR3 region has the DNA TGTGCCAGCAGTTACGCAGGGGGTCCCTACAATGAGCAGTTCTTC.

The gene calls are TRBV15 and TRBJ1-5, with a weak D call TRBD1 (6 bases). Per germline, CDR1 LNHNV and CDR2 YYDKDF (reference sequence). This CDR3 region has 15 residues. Trimming removed 5 bases at V and 7 bases at J, with 18 bases between. The CDR3 DNA sequence: TGTGCCACCAGCGGATATCAGGGGCCGCGGCAGCCCCAGCATTTT. It specifies CATSGYQGPRQPQHF.

The chain joins TRBV18 to TRBJ2-7, with 8 bases fitting TRBD1. Trimming cost V 3 bases and J 6 bases; bases outside gene matches: 7. Germline-derived CDR1 and CDR2 are KGHSH and LQKENI. This CDR3 comprises 14 residues. The CDR3 coding sequence is TGTGCCAGCTCACCGGGACAGGTCCTCGGCGAGCAGTACTTC. It encodes CASSPGQVLGEQYF.

This clone is medium-sized by frequency. The rearrangement joins TRBV29-1 to TRBJ2-1; 9 bases line up with TRBD2. CDR3 length: 18 amino acids. V lost 7 bases, J lost 0 bases, and 16 bases stayed unmatched. Germline V gene data show CDR1 as SQVTM and CDR2 as ANQGSEA. In nucleotides, the CDR3 is TGCAGCGGCCATGGGGCTAGCGGGAAGATCAGCTCCTACAATGAGCAGTTCTTC. Translating gives CSGHGASGKISSYNEQFF.

This chain links TRBV5-1 with TRBJ2-7; 9 bases line up with TRBD1. This CDR3 is 17 amino acids long. The germline CDR1 and CDR2 sequences are SGHRS and YFSETQ. V trimming: 4 bases; J trimming: 2 bases; junction bases outside the gene matches: 13. The CDR3 nucleotides read TGCGCCAGCAGCACCAGCACTAAACAGGGGGCCGCCTACGAGCAGTACTTC. It specifies CASSTSTKQGAAYEQYF.

This chain joins TRBV29-1 and TRBJ2-2; tentative D call: TRBD2 (6 bases). CDR1 and CDR2 from the germline V gene are SQVTM and ANQGSEA. V gave up 5 bases and J gave up 5 bases, with 12 bases separating them. There are 13 residues in the CDR3. The CDR3 is CSVLPGRTGELFF. The CDR3 region has the DNA TGCAGCGTTCTTCCGGGGAGGACCGGGGAGCTGTTTTTT.

V and J are TRBV18 and TRBJ2-7; a possible D gene is TRBD1 (6 bases). V shed 5 bases and J shed 3 bases, with 14 bases lying between them. This CDR3 is built from 14 residues. In germline, CDR1 is KGHSH, CDR2 LQKENI. The CDR3 loop is CASSSRDTNYEQYF. The CDR3 DNA reads TGTGCCAGCTCATCCCGGGACACCAACTACGAGCAGTACTTC.